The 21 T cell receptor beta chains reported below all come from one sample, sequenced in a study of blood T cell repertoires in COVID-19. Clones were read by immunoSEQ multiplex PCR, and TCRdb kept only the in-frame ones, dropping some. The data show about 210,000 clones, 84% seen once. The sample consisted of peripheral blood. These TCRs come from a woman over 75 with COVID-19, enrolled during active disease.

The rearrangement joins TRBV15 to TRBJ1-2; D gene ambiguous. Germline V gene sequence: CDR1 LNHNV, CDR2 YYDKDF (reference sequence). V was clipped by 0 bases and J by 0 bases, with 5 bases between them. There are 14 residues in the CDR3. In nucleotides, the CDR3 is TGTGCCACCAGCAGAGAGTCCACTAACTATGGCTACACCTTC. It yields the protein CATSRESTNYGYTF.

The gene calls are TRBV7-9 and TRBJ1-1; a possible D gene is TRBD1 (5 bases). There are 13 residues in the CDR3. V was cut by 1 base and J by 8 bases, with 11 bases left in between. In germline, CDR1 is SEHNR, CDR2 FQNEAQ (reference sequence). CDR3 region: CASSLVGGSEAFF. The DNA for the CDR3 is TGTGCCAGCAGCTTAGTCGGGGGTTCAGAAGCTTTCTTT. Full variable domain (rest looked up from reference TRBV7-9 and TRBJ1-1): DTGVSQNPRHKITKRGQNVTFRCDPISEHNRLYWYRQTLGQGPEFLTYFQNEAQLEKSRLLSDRFSAERPKGSFSTLEIQRTEQGDSAMYLCASSLVGGSEAFFGQGTRLTVV.

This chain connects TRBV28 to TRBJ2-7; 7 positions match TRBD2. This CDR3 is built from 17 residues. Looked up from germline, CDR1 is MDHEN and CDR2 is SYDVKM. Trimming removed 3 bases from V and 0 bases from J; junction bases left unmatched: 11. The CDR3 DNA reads TGTGCCAGCAGTTTCCCAGATAGCGGGCGGCCCTCCTACGAGCAGTACTTC. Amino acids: CASSFPDSGRPSYEQYF.

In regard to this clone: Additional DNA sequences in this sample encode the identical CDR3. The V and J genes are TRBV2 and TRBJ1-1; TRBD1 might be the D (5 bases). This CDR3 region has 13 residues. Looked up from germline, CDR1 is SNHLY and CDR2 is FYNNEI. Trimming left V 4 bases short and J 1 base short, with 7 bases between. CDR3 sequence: CASSAQGNTEAFF. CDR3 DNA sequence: TGTGCCAGCAGTGCTCAGGGGAACACTGAAGCTTTCTTT.

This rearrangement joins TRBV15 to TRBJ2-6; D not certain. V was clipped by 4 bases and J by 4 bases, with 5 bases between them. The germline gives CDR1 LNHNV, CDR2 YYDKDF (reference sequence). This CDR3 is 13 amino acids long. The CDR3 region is CATSTFGANVLTF. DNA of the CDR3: TGTGCCACCAGCACCTTCGGGGCCAACGTCCTGACTTTC.

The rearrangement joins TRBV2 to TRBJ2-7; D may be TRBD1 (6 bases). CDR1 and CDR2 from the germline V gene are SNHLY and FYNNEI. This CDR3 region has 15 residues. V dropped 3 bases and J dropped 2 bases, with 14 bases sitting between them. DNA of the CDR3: TGTGCCAGCAGTGAGGGGCAGGGGCGGGCCTACGAGCAGTACTTC. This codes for CASSEGQGRAYEQYF.

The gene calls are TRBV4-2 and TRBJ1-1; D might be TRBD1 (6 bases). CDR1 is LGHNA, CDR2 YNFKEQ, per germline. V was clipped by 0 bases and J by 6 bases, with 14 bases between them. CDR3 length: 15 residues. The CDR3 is CASSQDLTGRAEAFF. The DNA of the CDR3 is TGTGCCAGCAGCCAAGATCTCACAGGGAGGGCTGAAGCTTTCTTT.

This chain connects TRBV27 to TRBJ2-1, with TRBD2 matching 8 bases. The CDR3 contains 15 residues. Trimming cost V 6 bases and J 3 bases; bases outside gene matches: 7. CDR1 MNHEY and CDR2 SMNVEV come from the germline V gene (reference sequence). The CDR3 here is CASRTPGLDYNEQFF. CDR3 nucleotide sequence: TGTGCCAGCAGGACCCCGGGACTAGACTACAATGAGCAGTTCTTC.

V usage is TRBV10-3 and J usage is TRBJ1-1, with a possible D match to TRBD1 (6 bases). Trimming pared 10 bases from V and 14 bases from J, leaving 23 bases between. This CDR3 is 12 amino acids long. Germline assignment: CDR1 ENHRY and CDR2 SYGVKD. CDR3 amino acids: CATLAGAPPAFF. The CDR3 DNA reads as TGTGCCACCCTGGCAGGGGCGCCACCCGCCTTCTTT.

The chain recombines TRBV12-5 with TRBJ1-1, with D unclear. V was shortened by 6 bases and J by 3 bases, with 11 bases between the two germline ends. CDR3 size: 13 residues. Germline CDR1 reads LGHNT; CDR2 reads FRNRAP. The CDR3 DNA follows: TGTGCTAGTGGCCTCCGGGAGGACACTGAAGCTTTCTTT. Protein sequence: CASGLREDTEAFF.

CDR3 DNA sequence: TGTGCCAGCAGTTCATGGACAAATGGTGACACTGAAGCTTTCTTT. It codes for CASSSWTNGDTEAFF. The chain has TRBV6-5 and TRBJ1-1, with a weak D call TRBD1 (5 bases). Trimming removed 4 bases from V and 3 bases from J, with 15 bases in between. CDR1 is MNHEY, CDR2 SVGAGI, per germline. This CDR3 has 15 amino acids.

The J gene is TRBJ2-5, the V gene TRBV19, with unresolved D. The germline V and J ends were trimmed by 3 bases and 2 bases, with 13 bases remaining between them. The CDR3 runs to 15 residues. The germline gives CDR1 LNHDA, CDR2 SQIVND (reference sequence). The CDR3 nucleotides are TGTGCCAGTAGTATTGGTTTGAGGATGCAAGAGACCCAGTACTTC. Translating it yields CASSIGLRMQETQYF. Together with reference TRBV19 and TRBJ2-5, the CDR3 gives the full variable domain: DGGITQSPKYLFRKEGQNVTLSCEQNLNHDAMYWYRQDPGQGLRLIYYSQIVNDFQKGDIAEGYSVSREKKESFPLTVTSAQKNPTAFYLCASSIGLRMQETQYFGPGTRLLVL.

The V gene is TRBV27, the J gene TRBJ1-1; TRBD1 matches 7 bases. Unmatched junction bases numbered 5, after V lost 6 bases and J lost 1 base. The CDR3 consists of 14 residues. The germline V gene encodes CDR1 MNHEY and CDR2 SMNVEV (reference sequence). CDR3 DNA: TGTGCCAGCAGAACAGGGGTGGCGAACACTGAAGCTTTCTTT. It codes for CASRTGVANTEAFF.

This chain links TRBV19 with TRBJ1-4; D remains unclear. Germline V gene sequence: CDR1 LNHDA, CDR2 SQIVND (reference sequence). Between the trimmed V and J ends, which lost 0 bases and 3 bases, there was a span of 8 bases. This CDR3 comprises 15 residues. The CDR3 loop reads CASSIEGRSNEKLFF. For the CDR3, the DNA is TGTGCCAGTAGTATAGAGGGCCGGTCTAATGAAAAACTGTTTTTT.

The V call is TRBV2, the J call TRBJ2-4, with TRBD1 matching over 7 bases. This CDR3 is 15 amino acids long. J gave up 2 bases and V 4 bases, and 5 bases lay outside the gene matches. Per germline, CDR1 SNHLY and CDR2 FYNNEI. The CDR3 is CASSVDRTSKNIQYF. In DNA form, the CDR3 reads TGTGCCAGCAGTGTGGACAGGACCTCCAAAAACATTCAGTACTTC.

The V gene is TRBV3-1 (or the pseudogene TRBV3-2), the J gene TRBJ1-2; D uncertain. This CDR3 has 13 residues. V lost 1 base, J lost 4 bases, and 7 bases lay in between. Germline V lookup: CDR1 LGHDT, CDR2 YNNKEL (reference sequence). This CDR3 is CASSQADTYGYTF. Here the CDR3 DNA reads TGTGCCAGCAGCCAAGCAGACACCTATGGCTACACCTTC.

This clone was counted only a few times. CDR3 sequence: CASVSSPGGGELFF. CDR3 DNA sequence: TGCGCCAGCGTCTCCTCCCCAGGTGGCGGGGAGCTGTTTTTT. The gene calls are TRBV5-1 and TRBJ2-2; D gene unclear. This CDR3 is built from 14 residues. Trimming removed 7 bases from V and 7 bases from J, with 17 bases in between. Looked up from germline, CDR1 is SGHRS and CDR2 is YFSETQ.

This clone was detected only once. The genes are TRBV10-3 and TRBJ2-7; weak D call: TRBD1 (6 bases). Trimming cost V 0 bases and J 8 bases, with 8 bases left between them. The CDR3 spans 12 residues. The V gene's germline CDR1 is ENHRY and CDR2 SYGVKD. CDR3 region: CAISESTGQQYF. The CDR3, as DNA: TGTGCCATCAGTGAGTCAACAGGGCAGCAGTACTTC.

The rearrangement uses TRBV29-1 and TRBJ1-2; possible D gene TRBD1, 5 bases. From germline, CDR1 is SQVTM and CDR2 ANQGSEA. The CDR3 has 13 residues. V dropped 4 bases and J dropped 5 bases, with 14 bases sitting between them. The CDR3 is CSVGPQTVYGYTF. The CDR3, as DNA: TGCAGCGTTGGGCCCCAGACAGTTTATGGCTACACCTTC.

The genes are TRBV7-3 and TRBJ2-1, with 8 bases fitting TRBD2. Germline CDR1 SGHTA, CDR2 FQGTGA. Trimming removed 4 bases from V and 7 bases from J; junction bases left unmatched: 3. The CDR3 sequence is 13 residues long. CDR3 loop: CASSSRGGNEQFF. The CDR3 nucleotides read TGTGCCAGCAGCTCCCGGGGGGGTAATGAGCAGTTCTTC. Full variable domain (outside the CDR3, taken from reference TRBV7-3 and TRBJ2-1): GAGVSQTPSNKVTEKGKYVELRCDPISGHTALYWYRQSLGQGPEFLIYFQGTGAADDSGLPNDRFFAVRPEGSVSTLKIQRTERGDSAVYLCASSSRGGNEQFFGPGTRLTVL.

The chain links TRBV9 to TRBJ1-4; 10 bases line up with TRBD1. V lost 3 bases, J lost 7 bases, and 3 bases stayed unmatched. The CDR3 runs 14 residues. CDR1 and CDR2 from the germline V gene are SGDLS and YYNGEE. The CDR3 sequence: CASSARDRGEKLFF. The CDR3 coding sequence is TGTGCCAGCAGCGCCCGGGACAGGGGTGAAAAACTGTTTTTT.